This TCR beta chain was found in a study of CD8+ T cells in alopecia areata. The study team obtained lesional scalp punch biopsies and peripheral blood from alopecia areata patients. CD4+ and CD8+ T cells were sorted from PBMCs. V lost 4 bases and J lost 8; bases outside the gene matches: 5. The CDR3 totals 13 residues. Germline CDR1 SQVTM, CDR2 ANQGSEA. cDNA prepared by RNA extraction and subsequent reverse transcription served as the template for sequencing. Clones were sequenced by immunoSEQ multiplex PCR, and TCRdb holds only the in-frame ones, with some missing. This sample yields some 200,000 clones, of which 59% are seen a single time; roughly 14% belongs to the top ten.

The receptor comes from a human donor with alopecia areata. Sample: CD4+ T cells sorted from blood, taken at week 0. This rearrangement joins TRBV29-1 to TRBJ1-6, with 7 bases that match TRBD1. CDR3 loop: CSVGHDRDSPLHF. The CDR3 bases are TGCAGCGTTGGACATGACAGGGATTCACCCCTCCACTTT.